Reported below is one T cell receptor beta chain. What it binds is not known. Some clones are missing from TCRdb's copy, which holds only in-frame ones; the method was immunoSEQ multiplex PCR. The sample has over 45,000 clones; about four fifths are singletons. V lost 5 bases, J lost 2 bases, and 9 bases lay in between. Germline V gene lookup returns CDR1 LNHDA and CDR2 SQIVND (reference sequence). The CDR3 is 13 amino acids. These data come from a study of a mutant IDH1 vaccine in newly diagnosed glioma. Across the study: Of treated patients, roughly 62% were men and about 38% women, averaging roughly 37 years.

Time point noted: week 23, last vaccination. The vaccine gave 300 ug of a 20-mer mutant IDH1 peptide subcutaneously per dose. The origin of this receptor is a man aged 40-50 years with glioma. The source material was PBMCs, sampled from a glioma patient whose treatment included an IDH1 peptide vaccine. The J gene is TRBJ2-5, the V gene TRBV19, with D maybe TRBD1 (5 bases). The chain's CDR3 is CASSGSGQETQYF. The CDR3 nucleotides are TGTGCCAGTAGTGGGTCAGGGCAAGAGACCCAGTACTTC.